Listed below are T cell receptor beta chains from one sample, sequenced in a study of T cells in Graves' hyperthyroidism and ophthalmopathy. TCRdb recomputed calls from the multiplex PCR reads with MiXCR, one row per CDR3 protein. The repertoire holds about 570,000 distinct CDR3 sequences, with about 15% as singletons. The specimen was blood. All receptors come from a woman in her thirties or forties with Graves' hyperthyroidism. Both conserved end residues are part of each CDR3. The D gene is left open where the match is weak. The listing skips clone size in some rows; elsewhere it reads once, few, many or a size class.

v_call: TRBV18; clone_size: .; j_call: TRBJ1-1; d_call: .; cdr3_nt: TGTGCCAGCTCATCCCTCTTCGGCTGGGACACTGAAGCTTTCTTT; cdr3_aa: CASSSLFGWDTEAFF
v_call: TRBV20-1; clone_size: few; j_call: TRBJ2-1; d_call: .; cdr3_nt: TGCAGTGCTAGAGATCCTGCCAGCTCCTACAATGAGCAGTTCTTC; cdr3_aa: CSARDPASSYNEQFF
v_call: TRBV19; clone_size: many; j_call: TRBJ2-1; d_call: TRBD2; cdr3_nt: TGTGCCAGTAGTATCGGACTAGCGAACGATGAGCAGTTCTTC; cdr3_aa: CASSIGLANDEQFF
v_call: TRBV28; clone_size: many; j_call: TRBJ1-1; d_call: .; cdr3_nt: TGTGCCAGCAGGTCTGGCCCCCCGAACACTGAAGCTTTCTTT; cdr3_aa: CASRSGPPNTEAFF
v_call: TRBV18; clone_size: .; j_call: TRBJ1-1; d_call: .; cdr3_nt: TGTGCCAGCTCACCGATGGGATCTCGGACTGAAGCTTTCTTT; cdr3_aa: CASSPMGSRTEAFF
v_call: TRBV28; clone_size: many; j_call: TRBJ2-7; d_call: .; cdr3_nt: TGTGCCAGCAGTCCCGTGGGGGCCTACGAGCAGTACTTC; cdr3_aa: CASSPVGAYEQYF
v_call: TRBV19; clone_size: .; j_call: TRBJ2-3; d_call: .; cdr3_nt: TGTGCCAGTAGTGTAATACTTAACACAGATACGCAGTATTTT; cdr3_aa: CASSVILNTDTQYF
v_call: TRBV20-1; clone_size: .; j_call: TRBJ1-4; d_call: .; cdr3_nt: TGCAGTGCTAGATGGACCTATAATGAAAAACTGTTTTTT; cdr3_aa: CSARWTYNEKLFF
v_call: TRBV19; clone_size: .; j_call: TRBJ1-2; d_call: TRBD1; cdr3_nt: TGTGCCACTTCACTTGGGACAGCCTTGGGCTACACCTTC; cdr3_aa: CATSLGTALGYTF
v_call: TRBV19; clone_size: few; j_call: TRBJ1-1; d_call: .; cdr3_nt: TGTGCCAGTAGTACCGGGACTTTGGGCCACACTGAAGCTTTCTTT; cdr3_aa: CASSTGTLGHTEAFF
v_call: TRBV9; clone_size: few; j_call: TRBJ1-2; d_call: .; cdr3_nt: TGTGCCAGCAGCGCAAACAGGGTTGGCTACACCTTC; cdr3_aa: CASSANRVGYTF
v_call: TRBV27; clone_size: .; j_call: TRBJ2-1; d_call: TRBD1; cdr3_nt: TGTGCCAGCAGTCCCGGACAGGTGCCTTACAATGAGCAGTTCTTC; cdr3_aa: CASSPGQVPYNEQFF
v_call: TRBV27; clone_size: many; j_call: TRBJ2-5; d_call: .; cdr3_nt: TGTGCCAGCAGCTCCTCGGGGTTTTTTGAGGGGTCATACCAAGAGACCCAGTACTTC; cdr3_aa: CASSSSGFFEGSYQETQYF
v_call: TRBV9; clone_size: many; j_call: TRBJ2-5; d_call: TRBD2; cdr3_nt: TGTGCCAGCAGCGCTAGCGGGACACAAGAGACCCAGTACTTC; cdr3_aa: CASSASGTQETQYF
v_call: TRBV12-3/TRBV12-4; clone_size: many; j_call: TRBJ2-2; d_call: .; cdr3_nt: TGTGCCAGCAGCCCACAGACACCTTCTTTGTACACCGGGGAGCTGTTTTTT; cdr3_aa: CASSPQTPSLYTGELFF
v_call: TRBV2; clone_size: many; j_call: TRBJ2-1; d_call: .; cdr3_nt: TGTGCCAGCAAAGGGGAGTCGGGAGAGCAGTTCTTC; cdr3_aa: CASKGESGEQFF
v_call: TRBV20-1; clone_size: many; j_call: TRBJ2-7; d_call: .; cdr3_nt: TGCAGTGCTAATGGGGATCGCCTCTACTACGAGCAGTACTTC; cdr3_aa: CSANGDRLYYEQYF
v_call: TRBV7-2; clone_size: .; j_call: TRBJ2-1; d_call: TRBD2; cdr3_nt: TGTGCCAGCACCCAGTGGCTAGCGGGAGGGATGGAGGAGCAGTTCTTC; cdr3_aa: CASTQWLAGGMEEQFF
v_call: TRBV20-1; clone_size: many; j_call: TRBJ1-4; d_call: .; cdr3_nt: TGCAGTGCTAGAGGGGAGGGCGGGACATTTGAAAAACTGTTTTTT; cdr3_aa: CSARGEGGTFEKLFF
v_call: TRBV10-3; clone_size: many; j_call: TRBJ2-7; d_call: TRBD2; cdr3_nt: TGTGCCATCAGTGTCGGGACTAGCGGGATTACCTACGAGCAGTACTTC; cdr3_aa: CAISVGTSGITYEQYF
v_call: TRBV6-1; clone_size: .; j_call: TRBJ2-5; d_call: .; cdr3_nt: TGTGCCAGCAGTACCGCAGAGACCCAGTACTTC; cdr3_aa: CASSTAETQYF
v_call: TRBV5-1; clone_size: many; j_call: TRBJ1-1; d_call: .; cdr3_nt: TGCGCCAGCACTGTAACCGGGACAACGAACACTGAAGCTTTCTTT; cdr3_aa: CASTVTGTTNTEAFF
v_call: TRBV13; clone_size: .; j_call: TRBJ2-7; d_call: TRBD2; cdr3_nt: TGTGCCAGCAGCGACGCTAGCGGGAGGATTAGGAAGCAGTACTTC; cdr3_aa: CASSDASGRIRKQYF
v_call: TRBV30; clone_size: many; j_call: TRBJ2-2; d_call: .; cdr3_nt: TGTGCCTGGGGACCAGTGGGCGGGGAGCTGTTTTTT; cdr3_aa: CAWGPVGGELFF
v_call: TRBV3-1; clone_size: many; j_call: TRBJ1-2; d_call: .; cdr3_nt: TGTGCCAGCAGCTCCCCAGGGGCCGTGAACTATGGCTACACCTTC; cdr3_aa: CASSSPGAVNYGYTF
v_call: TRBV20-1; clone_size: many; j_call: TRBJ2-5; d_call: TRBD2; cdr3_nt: TGCGCACCTAGGGAGGGGGGGAGCGGGAGTGGTGAGACCCAGTACTTC; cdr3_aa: CAPREGGSGSGETQYF
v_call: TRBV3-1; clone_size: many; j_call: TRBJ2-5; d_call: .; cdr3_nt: TGTGCCAGCAGCCAAGATCTTTTCGTCGGTGAGACCCAGTACTTC; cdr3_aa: CASSQDLFVGETQYF
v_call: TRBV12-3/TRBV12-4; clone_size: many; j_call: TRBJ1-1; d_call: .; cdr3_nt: TGTGCCAGCAGTTTATCGATCTCGGGAGCTTTCTTT; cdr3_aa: CASSLSISGAFF
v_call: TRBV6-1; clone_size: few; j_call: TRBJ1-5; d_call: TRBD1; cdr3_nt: TGTGCCAAGACGGACAGGGGACTCAATCAGCCCCAGCATTTT; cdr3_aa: CAKTDRGLNQPQHF
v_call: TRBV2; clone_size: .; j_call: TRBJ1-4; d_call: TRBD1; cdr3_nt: TGTGCCAGCAACTCACAGGGGAGAGATGAAAAACTGTTTTTT; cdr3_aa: CASNSQGRDEKLFF
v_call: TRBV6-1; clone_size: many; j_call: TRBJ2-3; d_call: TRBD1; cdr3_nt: TGTGCCAGCAGTTACACACGACAGGGGGATACGCAGTATTTT; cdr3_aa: CASSYTRQGDTQYF
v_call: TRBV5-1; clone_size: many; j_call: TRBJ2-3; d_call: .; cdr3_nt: TGCGCCAGCAGCTTCCCGGCGCGACGGGAAGAAAGCACAGATACGCAGTATTTT; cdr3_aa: CASSFPARREESTDTQYF
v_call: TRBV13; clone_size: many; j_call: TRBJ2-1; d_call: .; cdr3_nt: TGTGCCAGCAGCGGGAGCGGAACCTACAATGAGCAGTTCTTC; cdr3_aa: CASSGSGTYNEQFF
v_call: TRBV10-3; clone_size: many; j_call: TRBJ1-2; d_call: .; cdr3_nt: TGTGCCATCAGTGAGTCCGAATTCGGGGGGCGTTATTATGGCTACACCTTC; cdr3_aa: CAISESEFGGRYYGYTF
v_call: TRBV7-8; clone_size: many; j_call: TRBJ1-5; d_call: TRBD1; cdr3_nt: TGTGCCAGCAGCTACCAACCAGAGACAGGGCCGAATCAGCCCCAGCATTTT; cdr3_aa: CASSYQPETGPNQPQHF
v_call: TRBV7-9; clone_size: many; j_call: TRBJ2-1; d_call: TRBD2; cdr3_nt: TGTGCCAGCAGCCATCTAGCGGGAGTATCCTACAATGAGCAGTTCTTC; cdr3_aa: CASSHLAGVSYNEQFF
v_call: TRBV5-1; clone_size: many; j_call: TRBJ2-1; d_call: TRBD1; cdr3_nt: TGCGCCAGCAGCTGGACAGGGAGCTCCTACAATGAGCAGTTCTTC; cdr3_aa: CASSWTGSSYNEQFF
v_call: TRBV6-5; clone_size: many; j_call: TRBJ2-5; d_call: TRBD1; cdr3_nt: TGTGCCAGCAGTTACCAGACAGGGTTTCAAGAGACCCAGTACTTC; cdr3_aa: CASSYQTGFQETQYF
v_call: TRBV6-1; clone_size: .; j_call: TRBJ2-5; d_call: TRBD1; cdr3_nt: TGTGCCAGCAACCAACAGGGGGCGCCTGAGACCCAGTACTTC; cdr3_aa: CASNQQGAPETQYF
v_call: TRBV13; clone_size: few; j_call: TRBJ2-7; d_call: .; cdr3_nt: TGTGCCAGCAGCTTACGAGAAGCCTACGAGCAGTACTTC; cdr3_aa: CASSLREAYEQYF
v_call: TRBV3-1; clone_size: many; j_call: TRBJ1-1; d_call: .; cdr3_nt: TGTGCCAGCAGCCAAGTGGGAGGCATGCCTTACACTGAAGCTTTCTTT; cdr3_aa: CASSQVGGMPYTEAFF
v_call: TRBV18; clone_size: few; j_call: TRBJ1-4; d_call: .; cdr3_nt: TGTGCCAGCTCACCAAAGGGCCAGATTAATGAAAAACTGTTTTTT; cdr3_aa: CASSPKGQINEKLFF
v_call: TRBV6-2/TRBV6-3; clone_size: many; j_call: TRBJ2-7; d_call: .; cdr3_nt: TGTGCCAGCAGTTACTACGGTTCCTACGAGCAGTACTTC; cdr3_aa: CASSYYGSYEQYF
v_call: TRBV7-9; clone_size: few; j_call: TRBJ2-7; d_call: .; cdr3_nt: TGTGCCAGCACCCATGGGGGGCTCGGGCAGTACTTC; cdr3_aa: CASTHGGLGQYF
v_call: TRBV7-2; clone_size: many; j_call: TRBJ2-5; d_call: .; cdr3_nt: TGTGCCAGCAGCTTAGCTTCCCGGATCCAAGAGACCCAGTACTTC; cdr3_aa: CASSLASRIQETQYF
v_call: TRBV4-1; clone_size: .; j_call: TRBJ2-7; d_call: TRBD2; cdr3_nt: TGCGCCAGCAGCCAAGATGTCGGCAGGTCCGGGACTAGCGGAGCCTACGAGCAGTACTTC; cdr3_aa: CASSQDVGRSGTSGAYEQYF
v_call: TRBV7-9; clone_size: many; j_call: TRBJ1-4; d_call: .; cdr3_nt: TGTGCCAGCAGCTTAATGGGGGCGGACGAAAAACTGTTTTTT; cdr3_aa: CASSLMGADEKLFF
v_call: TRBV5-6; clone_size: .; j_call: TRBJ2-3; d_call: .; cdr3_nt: TGTGCCAGCAGCTTGTACACAGACGAGGCAGATACGCAGTATTTT; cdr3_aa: CASSLYTDEADTQYF
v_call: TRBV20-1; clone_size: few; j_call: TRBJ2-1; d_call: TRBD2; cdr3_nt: TGCAGTGCCCTTATAGGACTAGCTCGGAATGAGCAGTTCTTC; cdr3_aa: CSALIGLARNEQFF
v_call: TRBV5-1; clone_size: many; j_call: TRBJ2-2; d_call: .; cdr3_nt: TGCGCCAGCAGCTTGGAGGATCTGGCCGGGGAGCTGTTTTTT; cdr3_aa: CASSLEDLAGELFF